This T cell receptor beta chain is drawn from a study of T cells in Graves' hyperthyroidism and ophthalmopathy. Regions amplified from RNA transcripts were the TCR beta CDR3 regions. In the first-round RT-PCR of the TCR CDR3, the HTBI primer set was used. From the multiplex PCR reads, TCRdb called clonotypes with MiXCR, one entry per CDR3 protein. The profile shows fewer than 550,000 distinct CDR3 sequences, around 24% of them singletons. The length of the CDR3 is 15 residues. Germline values: CDR1 LGHDT, CDR2 YNNKEL (reference sequence). V trimming: 4 bases; J trimming: 4 bases; junction bases outside the gene matches: 7.

Sequencing used blood. This TCR was recovered from a woman in her 30s with Graves' ophthalmopathy. This sequence joins TRBV3-1 and TRBJ1-2, with 9 nucleotides matching TRBD1. DNA of the CDR3: TGTGCCAGCAGCCGAGGACAGGGGCAGAGCTATGGCTACACCTTC. This translates into CASSRGQGQSYGYTF. Looking up the rest from reference TRBV3-1 and TRBJ1-2 gives the full variable domain: DTAVSQTPKYLVTQMGNDKSIKCEQNLGHDTMYWYKQDSKKFLKIMFSYNNKELIINETVPNRFSPKSPDKAHLNLHINSLELGDSAVYFCASSRGQGQSYGYTFGSGTRLTVV.